This is a list of T cell receptor beta chains from one sample in a study of blood T cell repertoires in COVID-19. Assay: immunoSEQ multiplex PCR; the TCRdb copy retains only in-frame clones and omits some. The sample includes 150,000 to 200,000 clones, about 92% seen only once; the top ten take around 2%. Material for sequencing was peripheral blood. These receptor sequences come from a woman aged 55-70 years with COVID-19, enrolled during active disease. Both conserved end residues are part of each CDR3. Each record gives: clone size, CDR3 length, J gene, D gene, V gene, CDR3 protein, CDR3 DNA. The D gene is left open where the match is weak. Clone size is not always given. Where it is, it says once, few, many or a class for expanded clones.

once	16	TRBJ1-1	.	TRBV6-5	CASSYGGDGMNTEAFF	TGTGCCAGCAGTTACGGGGGGGATGGGATGAACACTGAAGCTTTCTTT
.	14	TRBJ1-2	.	TRBV29-1	CSVEKGRAMHGYTF	TGCAGCGTTGAAAAGGGGAGGGCAATGCATGGCTACACCTTC
.	16	TRBJ1-6	.	TRBV5-8	CASSLGGPSYNSPLHF	TGTGCCAGCAGCTTGGGTGGGCCAAGCTATAATTCACCCCTCCACTTT
.	14	TRBJ1-2	TRBD1	TRBV10-3	CAINTAGTEDGYTF	TGTGCCATCAATACCGCCGGGACAGAAGATGGCTACACCTTC
.	16	TRBJ2-2	.	TRBV4-1	CASSHFRGGQSGELFF	TGCGCCAGCAGCCATTTTAGGGGGGGCCAAAGCGGGGAGCTGTTTTTT
.	13	TRBJ2-1	.	TRBV29-1	CSVGRGTYNEQFF	TGCAGCGTTGGTAGGGGTACCTACAATGAGCAGTTCTTC
.	16	TRBJ1-1	.	TRBV10-3	CAISESTRELNTEAFF	TGTGCCATCAGTGAGTCGACTCGGGAGTTGAACACTGAAGCTTTCTTT
.	14	TRBJ1-6	TRBD1	TRBV3-1/TRBV3-2	CASSHGTGDSPLHF	TGTGCCAGCAGCCATGGGACAGGGGATTCACCCCTCCACTTT
.	13	TRBJ1-2	.	TRBV2	CASSEGGGDGYTF	TGTGCCAGCAGTGAAGGGGGCGGGGATGGCTACACCTTC
.	15	TRBJ1-3	.	TRBV30	CAWSRGGSSGNTIYF	TGTGCCTGGAGTCGGGGGGGTAGCTCTGGAAACACCATATATTTT
once	15	TRBJ1-4	.	TRBV7-9	CASSFPGQGNEKLFF	TGTGCCAGCAGCTTCCCGGGCCAGGGGAATGAAAAACTGTTTTTT